The rows below give T cell receptor beta chains drawn from one sample of a study of primary melanoma T cells and metastatic recurrence. Generated by immunoSEQ multiplex PCR, the TCRdb table keeps only in-frame clones and is missing some. The repertoire holds about 730 clones, with around 86% as singletons. The sequenced material came from melanoma tumor tissue. These receptors originate from a human donor with melanoma. Both conserved end residues are part of each CDR3. Fields, in order: V gene, J gene, D gene, CDR3 DNA, CDR3 protein. A D gene is named only where the DNA matches it firmly.

TRBV19	TRBJ2-5	TRBD1	TGTGCCAGTAGCGGAACAGGGGGCATCGTGGGAGAGACCCAGTACTTC	CASSGTGGIVGETQYF
TRBV28	TRBJ2-3	TRBD2	TGTGCCAGCAGCCAGACTAGCGGGGGCGGCAGGTCTAGCACAGATACGCAGTATTTT	CASSQTSGGGRSSTDTQYF
TRBV11-3	TRBJ2-5	TRBD1	TGTGCCAGCAGTCGTTCCCCGGCCGGGACAGGGGAAGAGACCCAGTACTTC	CASSRSPAGTGEETQYF